One TCR beta chain is described in this entry. Its specificity is not known. These data originate in a study of siplizumab effects on memory and regulatory T cells. Broader study findings: A mean of roughly 68% of mappable alloreactive CD4+ clones were Treg-derived with siplizumab, compared with about 30% in controls.

This CDR3 comprises 16 residues. The germline V gene encodes CDR1 SNHLY and CDR2 FYNNEI. V lost 7 bases and J 8 bases, leaving 21 bases between the germline ends. It was about 10^5 TCR templates that were assayed per sample. The protocol was immunoSEQ multiplex PCR, while the TCRdb copy is restricted to in-frame clones and leaves out a portion. Of over 100,000 clones listed, about 90% are singletons. This TCR came from a human donor in good health. Sequencing was performed on Tregs sorted from blood. This rearrangement joins TRBV2 to TRBJ1-6, with D tentatively TRBD1 (6 bases). For the CDR3, the DNA is TGTGCCAGCACCCCCTCTTTACAGGGTAAAGATTCACCCCTCCACTTT. Translating it yields CASTPSLQGKDSPLHF.